Presented here are 11 T cell receptor beta chains from one specimen sequenced in a study of CD8 T cells in ankylosing spondylitis. TCRdb re-called the 5' RACE reads through MiXCR, storing one row per CDR3 protein. The sample consists of more than 300,000 distinct CDR3 sequences, roughly 11% of them appearing once. What was sequenced was blood, either unsorted or a sorted T cell fraction (not recorded which). These receptor sequences come from a female donor with ankylosing spondylitis or in good health (not recorded which).

For this clonotype: A read error may be the cause here, since a much bigger clone is one base away. The rearrangement uses TRBV20-1 and TRBJ1-4; D may be TRBD1 (5 bases). The CDR3 runs 13 residues. The germline V gene has CDR1 DFQATT and CDR2 SNEGSKA (reference sequence). CDR3 region: CSARDLQDEKQFF. CDR3 DNA: TGCAGTGCTAGAGATTTACAGGATGAAAAACAGTTTTTT.

This clonotype appeared a few times. This rearrangement joins TRBV20-1 to TRBJ2-6; 9 nucleotides align to TRBD1. The CDR3 spans 16 residues. Trimming took 5 bases from V and 5 from J; bases not matched to a gene: 10. Germline values: CDR1 DFQATT, CDR2 SNEGSKA (reference sequence). The chain's CDR3 is CSAFGQGIVRANVLTF. The DNA for the CDR3 is TGCAGTGCTTTTGGACAGGGGATCGTGCGGGCCAACGTCCTGACTTTC.

There are many counts of this clonotype. V and J are TRBV12-3 or TRBV12-4 and TRBJ2-2; weak D call: TRBD2 (6 bases). Trimming shortened V by 5 bases and J by 0 bases, and 10 bases separated the two germline ends. This CDR3 spans 15 amino acids. CDR3 sequence: CASSHSGSNTGELFF. In nucleotides, the CDR3 is TGTGCCAGCAGTCATAGCGGTTCGAACACCGGGGAGCTGTTTTTT.

This clonotype has a count of ten or more. The chain recombines TRBV20-1 with TRBJ2-7; tentatively, D is TRBD2 (6 bases). Per the germline V gene, CDR1 is DFQATT and CDR2 is SNEGSKA (reference sequence). The CDR3 sequence is 13 residues long. The V and J ends lost 6 bases and 6 bases respectively, with 18 bases between them. CDR3 loop: CSAPGDSAAEQYF. In nucleotides, the CDR3 is TGCAGTGCCCCTGGGGACTCGGCCGCCGAGCAGTACTTC.

This clonotype was detected ten times or more. CDR3 nucleotides: TGCAGTGCTAGAGTGGGTCGTAAGGGCGATGAGCAGTTCTTC. Translated: CSARVGRKGDEQFF. The rearrangement links TRBV20-1 to TRBJ2-1; D remains ambiguous. This CDR3 is 14 amino acids long. Germline CDR1 reads DFQATT; CDR2 reads SNEGSKA (reference sequence). V lost 1 base and J lost 8, with 15 bases in between.

The chain joins TRBV11-2 to TRBJ2-5; a weak D match, TRBD1 (6 bases). Germline CDR1 and CDR2: SGHAT and FQNNGV. The CDR3 sequence is 13 residues long. The V end was cut by 8 bases, the J end by 4 bases, with 14 bases between. CDR3: CASVMGAGETQYF. As DNA, the CDR3 is TGTGCCAGCGTAATGGGGGCTGGAGAGACCCAGTACTTC. Looking up the rest from reference TRBV11-2 and TRBJ2-5 gives the full variable domain: EAGVAQSPRYKIIEKRQSVAFWCNPISGHATLYWYQQILGQGPKLLIQFQNNGVVDDSQLPKDRFSAERLKGVDSTLKIQPAKLEDSAVYLCASVMGAGETQYFGPGTRLLVL.

This clonotype came up many times. The chain employs TRBV5-1 and TRBJ1-1; no reliable D call. This CDR3 region has 13 residues. V was trimmed by 2 bases and J by 4 bases, leaving 9 bases between them. CDR1 and CDR2 (germline): SGHRS, YFSETQ. CDR3 in amino acids: CASSLNRGTEAFF. In DNA, the CDR3 is TGCGCCAGCAGCTTAAACAGAGGCACTGAAGCTTTCTTT.

This clonotype turned up a few times. This chain uses TRBV5-1 with TRBJ1-2; possible D gene TRBD1, 5 bases. The V gene lost 4 bases and the J gene lost 1 base, with 11 bases spanning the gap. There are 14 residues in the CDR3. Germline CDR1 and CDR2: SGHRS and YFSETQ. The CDR3 sequence is CASSRGRDNYGYTF. In DNA, the CDR3 is TGCGCCAGCAGCAGGGGTCGGGATAACTATGGCTACACCTTC.

On this clonotype itself: A much bigger clone sits one base away, suggesting this may be a read error. The chain recombines TRBV12-3 or TRBV12-4 with TRBJ2-7; D might be TRBD1 (5 bases). This CDR3 has 14 amino acids. The CDR3, as DNA: TGTGCCAGTAGACTGACAGTCCCACCCTACGAGCAGCACTTC. This codes for CASRLTVPPYEQHF.

This clonotype has more than one count but fewer than ten. V gene TRBV12-3 or TRBV12-4 combines with J gene TRBJ1-1; TRBD1 matches at 8 bases. CDR3 length: 15 amino acids. The ends lost 2 bases at V and 3 bases at J; junction bases unmatched: 5. The CDR3 here is CASSLFDRGDTEAFF. The DNA of the CDR3 is TGTGCCAGCAGTTTATTCGACAGGGGCGACACTGAAGCTTTCTTT.

This chain connects TRBV18 to TRBJ2-2, with TRBD1 matching 7 bases. Germline V gives CDR1 KGHSH, CDR2 LQKENI. Trimming took 5 bases from V and 2 from J; bases not matched to a gene: 8. This CDR3 contains 16 residues. DNA for the CDR3: TGTGCCAGCTCATCCACCGGGACAGCAAACACCGGGGAGCTGTTTTTT. Translating it yields CASSSTGTANTGELFF.